These 18 T cell receptor beta chains were sequenced from one sample in a study of cytotoxic CD8 clonotypes in ibrutinib-treated CLL. Assay: immunoSEQ multiplex PCR; the TCRdb copy retains only in-frame clones and omits some. This sample has under 150,000 clones; roughly 84% occur once, and the top ten carry 3% to 4%. Sequencing was performed on PBMCs, taken after 24 months of ibrutinib treatment. These receptor sequences come from a human donor with chronic lymphocytic leukemia.

This clone was counted a single time. The chain joins TRBV5-6 to TRBJ2-1; perhaps D is TRBD1 or TRBD2 (6 bases each). CDR1 SGHDT and CDR2 YYEEEE come from the germline V gene. The length of the CDR3 is 12 residues. V lost 7 bases, J lost 5 bases, and 10 bases lay in between. CDR3 bases: TGTGCCAGCCGGGGGCTCAACAATGAGCAGTTCTTC. Translation gives CASRGLNNEQFF.

CDR3 region: CASSLRRTGGSGELFF. The CDR3 region has the DNA TGTGCCAGCAGCTTGCGGAGGACAGGGGGCTCCGGGGAGCTGTTTTTT. The J gene is TRBJ2-2, the V gene TRBV5-6, with TRBD1 identical over 11 bases. With 1 base clipped from V and 6 bases from J, the junction kept 5 bases outside the gene matches. The CDR3 consists of 16 residues. Per germline, CDR1 SGHDT and CDR2 YYEEEE.

V is TRBV2 and J is TRBJ2-5, with D perhaps TRBD1 (5 bases). V shed 8 bases and J shed 3 bases, with 16 bases lying between them. The germline V gene encodes CDR1 SNHLY and CDR2 FYNNEI. This CDR3 is 14 amino acids long. Here the CDR3 reads CASFRSGFEETQYF. CDR3 sequence (DNA): TGTGCCAGCTTTCGTTCAGGGTTCGAAGAGACCCAGTACTTC.

The rearrangement uses TRBV10-3 and TRBJ2-1, with 13 bases that match TRBD2. In germline, CDR1 is ENHRY, CDR2 SYGVKD. This CDR3 is 15 amino acids long. J gave up 10 bases and V 5 bases, and 8 bases lay outside the gene matches. The CDR3: CAISNTGTSGVEQFF. Written as DNA, the CDR3 is TGTGCCATCAGTAACACCGGGACTAGCGGGGTCGAGCAGTTCTTC.

The chain recombines TRBV15 with TRBJ2-3, with D maybe TRBD1 (6 bases). This CDR3 spans 15 amino acids. The V end was cut by 5 bases, the J end by 0 bases, with 12 bases between. CDR1 is LNHNV, CDR2 YYDKDF, per germline (reference sequence). The CDR3 sequence is CATSLAGVSTDTQYF. CDR3 coding DNA: TGTGCCACCAGCCTCGCAGGGGTCAGCACAGATACGCAGTATTTT.

The rearrangement uses TRBV28 and TRBJ2-5; perhaps TRBD1 as D (6 bases). CDR3 length: 13 amino acids. Trimming removed 6 bases at V and 4 bases at J, with 12 bases between. Germline CDR1 and CDR2: MDHEN and SYDVKM. The CDR3 DNA follows: TGTGCCAGCAGCCCAGGGGTGCGAGAGACCCAGTACTTC. It is translated as CASSPGVRETQYF.

The V gene is TRBV5-1, the J gene TRBJ2-7; 9 positions agree with TRBD1. CDR1 and CDR2 from the germline V gene are SGHRS and YFSETQ. The CDR3 is 14 residues long. J was trimmed by 3 bases and V by 2 bases; bases with no gene match: 3. This chain's CDR3 is CASSFSTGGYEQYF. CDR3 coding DNA: TGCGCCAGCAGCTTTTCGACAGGGGGCTACGAGCAGTACTTC.

The rearrangement uses TRBV2 and TRBJ2-1; D is perhaps TRBD2 (6 bases). The germline gives CDR1 SNHLY, CDR2 FYNNEI. The CDR3 loop spans 12 amino acids. Trimming shortened V by 8 bases and J by 12 bases, and 17 bases separated the two germline ends. The CDR3 sequence is CASGGEGLWQFF. The CDR3 coding sequence is TGTGCCAGCGGAGGCGAGGGACTGTGGCAGTTCTTC.

This clone has more than one count but fewer than ten. This chain joins TRBV14 and TRBJ2-7; D perhaps matches TRBD1 (5 bases). The CDR3 consists of 12 residues. From germline, CDR1 is SGHDN and CDR2 FVKESK. The ends were cut back, 3 bases at V and 6 bases at J, with 9 bases in the middle. CDR3 in DNA: TGTGCCAGCAGCCACGCAGGGCGCGAGCAGTACTTC. This codes for CASSHAGREQYF.

This clone was seen a handful of times. The chain carries TRBV5-4 and TRBJ1-5; 7 bases map to TRBD1. V lost 0 bases to trimming and J lost 0 bases; unmatched junction nucleotides: 6. The CDR3 has 17 residues. Germline loops: CDR1 SGHNT, CDR2 YYREEE (reference sequence). CDR3: CASSLAGTAYSNQPQHF. As DNA, the CDR3 is TGTGCCAGCAGCTTGGCCGGGACAGCCTATAGCAATCAGCCCCAGCATTTT.

This chain joins TRBV28 and TRBJ2-7; no clear D. The CDR3 runs 13 residues. V was cut by 2 bases and J by 6 bases, with 11 bases left in between. CDR1 and CDR2 from the germline V gene are MDHEN and SYDVKM. The CDR3: CASSLVFEAEQYF. In DNA, the CDR3 is TGTGCCAGCAGTTTAGTATTCGAGGCCGAGCAGTACTTC.

DNA of the CDR3: TGTGCCAGCAGTGGGCCCTTGAGACAAGATACGCAGTATTTT. Amino acids: CASSGPLRQDTQYF. The rearrangement uses TRBV25-1 and TRBJ2-3; D remains unclear. The CDR3 consists of 14 residues. The germline V and J ends were trimmed by 4 bases and 5 bases, with 13 bases remaining between them. The germline CDR1 and CDR2 sequences are MGHDK and SYGVNS.

The chain recombines TRBV18 with TRBJ1-5; TRBD1 might be the D (6 bases). Trimming took 6 bases from V and 4 from J, leaving 16 bases between them. CDR1 KGHSH and CDR2 LQKENI come from the germline V gene. CDR3 size: 15 residues. The CDR3 DNA follows: TGTGCCAGCTCCGGGGGCCAGGGAATGAATCAGCCCCAGCATTTT. Translation: CASSGGQGMNQPQHF.

The genes are TRBV4-2 and TRBJ1-3; no clear D. Germline V CDR1 and CDR2: LGHNA, YNFKEQ. There are 15 residues in the CDR3. Trimming pared 0 bases from V and 0 bases from J, leaving 6 bases between. The CDR3 DNA follows: TGTGCCAGCAGCCAAGATGCGTTCTCTGGAAACACCATATATTTT. This encodes CASSQDAFSGNTIYF.

V usage is TRBV18 and J usage is TRBJ2-3, with D hard to call. Germline V CDR1 and CDR2: KGHSH, LQKENI. CDR3 length equals 13 residues. V shed 3 bases and J shed 2 bases, with 6 bases lying between them. The CDR3 DNA reads as TGTGCCAGCTCACCGGGGTCCACAGATACGCAGTATTTT. Protein: CASSPGSTDTQYF.

This clone has more than one count but fewer than ten. The chain combines TRBV6-1 with TRBJ1-5, with D possibly TRBD1 on 5 matching bases. Per germline, CDR1 MNHNS and CDR2 SASEGT. There are 11 residues in the CDR3. Trimming cost V 6 bases and J 7 bases, with 7 bases left between them. The CDR3: CASRAGQPQHF. CDR3 DNA: TGTGCCAGCAGGGCAGGGCAGCCCCAGCATTTT.

The count of this clone is one. The chain carries TRBV19 and TRBJ1-5, with 12 bases that match TRBD1. The CDR3 consists of 19 residues. CDR1 LNHDA and CDR2 SQIVND come from the germline V gene (reference sequence). V trimming: 4 bases; J trimming: 2 bases; junction bases outside the gene matches: 12. The CDR3 region has the DNA TGTGCCAGTAGTAAAGTCGGGACAGGGGGCGAATGGGGCAATCAGCCCCAGCATTTT. Amino acid sequence: CASSKVGTGGEWGNQPQHF.

This clone was recorded a few times. The gene calls are TRBV2 and TRBJ1-6; 7 positions agree with TRBD1. This CDR3 comprises 15 residues. V lost 1 base to trimming and J lost 3 bases; unmatched junction nucleotides: 0. The germline V gene has CDR1 SNHLY and CDR2 FYNNEI. This CDR3 is CASSEGQGYNSPLHF. CDR3 nucleotides: TGTGCCAGCAGTGAAGGACAGGGCTATAATTCACCCCTCCACTTT. Variable domain in full (rest from reference TRBV2 and TRBJ1-6): EPEVTQTPSHQVTQMGQEVILRCVPISNHLYFYWYRQILGQKVEFLVSFYNNEISEKSEIFDDQFSVERPDGSNFTLKIRSTKLEDSAMYFCASSEGQGYNSPLHFGNGTRLTVT.